One and the same sample provided the 22 T cell receptor beta chains below, sequenced in a study of technical replicates of blood from several donors (dated by TCRdb to 2015 to 2018). Receptors were amplified or captured by the immunoSEQ multiplex PCR assay. The table comes from immuneACCESS by way of TCRdb, which keeps in-frame sequences with V and J called. Part of the clones is missing from these tables; in studies checked, under half for an unresolved V gene and the rest for unknown reasons. The sample table lists about 93,000 clones, about 95% of them with a count of one. Together, the top ten hold 0.25% to 0.3% of the sample. Sequenced: T cells isolated from PBMCs. These receptor sequences come from a human donor in good health.

The V call is TRBV7-2, the J call TRBJ2-3; D is undetermined. CDR3 size: 13 residues. With 3 bases removed from V and 2 bases from J, the gap between germline ends came to 6 bases. Germline CDR1 SGHTA, CDR2 FQGNSA. CDR3 loop: CASSLASTDTQYF. The CDR3 coding sequence is TGTGCCAGCAGCTTGGCATCCACAGATACGCAGTATTTT.

In this sample, this clone turned up once. The chain's CDR3 is CASRGQGALTDTQYF. The CDR3 coding sequence is TGTGCCAGCAGAGGACAGGGGGCCCTCACAGATACGCAGTATTTT. The chain is built from TRBV28 and TRBJ2-3, with 11 bases that match TRBD1. The CDR3 loop spans 15 amino acids. The germline CDR1 and CDR2 sequences are MDHEN and SYDVKM. The ends lost 6 bases at V and 2 bases at J; junction bases unmatched: 4.

The rearrangement links TRBV27 to TRBJ1-2; 10 bases map to TRBD1. Trimming removed 3 bases from V and 0 bases from J; junction bases left unmatched: 1. The CDR3 is 15 amino acids. Germline CDR1 MNHEY, CDR2 SMNVEV (reference sequence). Written as DNA, the CDR3 is TGTGCCAGCAGTTTCGGGACAGGGGCTAACTATGGCTACACCTTC. Its translation: CASSFGTGANYGYTF.

The CDR3 region is CASSLLPGGSYEQYF. The DNA of the CDR3 is TGTGCCAGCAGCTTACTCCCAGGGGGCTCCTACGAGCAGTACTTC. This chain connects TRBV11-2 to TRBJ2-7; 7 bases line up with TRBD1. V was pared by 2 bases and J by 0 bases, with 4 bases of the junction left unmatched. Germline loops: CDR1 SGHAT, CDR2 FQNNGV. The CDR3 is 15 amino acids.

V is TRBV6-1 and J is TRBJ1-3; D is undetermined. V gave up 1 base and J gave up 4 bases, with 11 bases separating them. CDR1 and CDR2 (germline): MNHNS, SASEGT. The CDR3 has 15 residues. CDR3 loop: CASSEELVAGNTIYF. For the CDR3, the DNA is TGTGCCAGCAGTGAAGAGCTAGTGGCAGGAAACACCATATATTTT.

The chain has TRBV6-5 and TRBJ2-7; tentatively, D is TRBD1 (6 bases). Germline lookup yields CDR1 MNHEY and CDR2 SVGAGI. Trimming pared 6 bases from V and 3 bases from J, leaving 12 bases between. This CDR3 has 13 amino acids. For the CDR3, the DNA is TGTGCCAGCAGCTCCGGGACACTCTACGAGCAGTACTTC. This encodes CASSSGTLYEQYF.

CDR3 sequence: CASSAGLEGYEQYF. CDR3 nucleotides: TGTGCCAGCAGTGCTGGACTAGAAGGCTACGAGCAGTACTTC. This chain joins TRBV9 and TRBJ2-7; the match to TRBD2 covers 7 bases. The V gene end was trimmed by 5 bases and the J gene end by 3 bases; junction bases not matched to a gene: 8. CDR3 length: 14 amino acids. Germline CDR1 is SGDLS and CDR2 is YYNGEE.

The count of this clone is one. The rearrangement joins TRBV6-5 to TRBJ2-7; tentatively, D is TRBD1 (6 bases). V gave up 2 bases and J gave up 0 bases, with 11 bases separating them. The CDR3 spans 15 residues. Germline CDR1 is MNHEY and CDR2 is SVGAGI. In DNA, the CDR3 is TGTGCCAGCAGTTACGAAGGGGGATTCTCCTACGAGCAGTACTTC. Protein sequence: CASSYEGGFSYEQYF.

The rearrangement links TRBV7-3 to TRBJ2-3; D call uncertain. CDR3 length equals 14 residues. Germline CDR1 and CDR2: SGHTA and FQGTGA. V lost 5 bases and J 0 bases, leaving 9 bases between the germline ends. Here the CDR3 reads CASSRSGSTDTQYF. The CDR3 nucleotides read TGTGCCAGCAGCCGCTCCGGTAGCACAGATACGCAGTATTTT.

The CDR3 protein is CAGTSGLETQYF. The CDR3 coding sequence is TGTGCCGGGACTAGCGGGCTAGAGACCCAGTACTTC. V usage is TRBV2 and J usage is TRBJ2-5; 12 bases map to TRBD2. CDR1 is SNHLY and CDR2 is FYNNEI in the germline V gene. V lost 11 bases and J lost 4; bases outside the gene matches: 2. The CDR3 contains 12 residues.

This sequence joins TRBV5-6 and TRBJ2-2; 8 nucleotides line up with TRBD1. Germline V gene lookup returns CDR1 SGHDT and CDR2 YYEEEE. V was clipped by 3 bases and J by 6 bases; unmatched bases: 7. The CDR3 runs to 15 residues. The CDR3 nucleotides are TGTGCCAGCAGCTCGGCAGGGGGCGCGGCCGGGGAGCTGTTTTTT. Translated: CASSSAGGAAGELFF.

The rearrangement uses TRBV10-1 and TRBJ2-5, with D possibly matching TRBD2 (5 bases). V was clipped by 0 bases and J by 3 bases, with 14 bases between them. Germline V gene sequence: CDR1 WNHNN, CDR2 SYGVQD (reference sequence). CDR3 length equals 16 residues. CDR3 in DNA: TGCGCCAGCAGTGAGTCTACTAGTCCTAGTAAAGAGACCCAGTACTTC. Residues: CASSESTSPSKETQYF.

The count of this clone is one. The chain uses TRBV30 and TRBJ2-7; TRBD2 aligns across 9 bases. Per germline, CDR1 GTSNPN and CDR2 SVGIG (reference sequence). This CDR3 has 14 residues. The V gene end was trimmed by 7 bases and the J gene end by 3 bases; junction bases not matched to a gene: 10. The CDR3 sequence is CASEIGSGGYEQYF. The CDR3 coding sequence is TGTGCCTCGGAGATAGGTAGCGGGGGCTACGAGCAGTACTTC.

The chain employs TRBV14 and TRBJ2-7; weak D call: TRBD2 (5 bases). V gave up 1 base and J gave up 4 bases, with 17 bases separating them. The CDR3 has 16 amino acids. Germline CDR1 SGHDN, CDR2 FVKESK. CDR3 in DNA: TGTGCCAGCAGCCAAGGCCCTACTCGGGGTTGGTACGAGCAGTACTTC. It is translated as CASSQGPTRGWYEQYF. The variable domain in full, completed from reference TRBV14 and TRBJ2-7, reads EAGVTQFPSHSVIEKGQTVTLRCDPISGHDNLYWYRRVMGKEIKFLLHFVKESKQDESGMPNNRFLAERTGGTYSTLKVQPAELEDSGVYFCASSQGPTRGWYEQYFGPGTRLTVT.

The rearrangement uses TRBV6-6 and TRBJ2-7; D might be TRBD2 (6 bases). In germline, CDR1 is MNHNY, CDR2 SVGAGI (reference sequence). The length of the CDR3 is 13 residues. V was shortened by 0 bases and J by 7 bases, with 10 bases between the two germline ends. CDR3 nucleotides: TGTGCCAGCAGTTACTCTGGGGCGGGGGAGCAGTACTTC. Its translation: CASSYSGAGEQYF.

V usage is TRBV13 and J usage is TRBJ1-4, with 9 bases identical to TRBD1. Losses at the gene ends were 5 bases for V and 6 bases for J; bases not matched to a gene: 10. The CDR3 consists of 16 residues. From germline, CDR1 is PRHDT and CDR2 FYEKMQ (reference sequence). Here the CDR3 DNA reads TGTGCCAGCAGCCCAAGGAACAGGGGGCAAGATGAAAAACTGTTTTTT. Translation: CASSPRNRGQDEKLFF.

The chain couples TRBV2 to TRBJ1-2, with D unresolved. The CDR3 has 13 residues. The V end was cut by 2 bases, the J end by 4 bases, with 8 bases between. CDR1 and CDR2 from the germline V gene are SNHLY and FYNNEI. DNA for the CDR3: TGTGCCAGCAGTGAACGAGGGCTCTATGGCTACACCTTC. Protein product: CASSERGLYGYTF.

The chain carries TRBV10-3 and TRBJ1-4, with 7 bases that match TRBD1. The length of the CDR3 is 15 residues. The germline CDR1 and CDR2 sequences are ENHRY and SYGVKD. V lost 3 bases, J lost 7 bases, and 8 bases stayed unmatched. The CDR3 reads CAISESGTVSEKLFF. DNA for the CDR3: TGTGCCATCAGTGAATCCGGGACAGTGAGTGAAAAACTGTTTTTT.

The rearrangement uses TRBV19 and TRBJ1-1, with D possibly matching TRBD1 (5 bases). The CDR3 loop spans 17 amino acids. The germline V gene has CDR1 LNHDA and CDR2 SQIVND (reference sequence). Trimming left V 6 bases short and J 1 base short, with 21 bases between. The CDR3 here is CASSTVAGRRGNTEAFF. CDR3 nucleotide sequence: TGTGCCAGTAGCACCGTGGCAGGGCGGAGGGGGAACACTGAAGCTTTCTTT.

The chain links TRBV5-1 to TRBJ1-1; TRBD1 might be the D (5 bases). The CDR3 is 16 residues long. Germline CDR1 and CDR2: SGHRS and YFSETQ. The V and J ends lost 0 bases and 5 bases respectively, with 17 bases between them. The CDR3 spells CASSLVRGGESTEAFF. DNA of the CDR3: TGCGCCAGCAGCTTGGTTCGTGGAGGGGAGAGTACTGAAGCTTTCTTT.

This rearrangement joins TRBV15 to TRBJ1-1, with 8 nucleotides matching TRBD1. The J segment lost 5 bases and the V segment lost 2 bases, leaving 4 bases of the junction unmatched. The CDR3 covers 14 residues. Germline values: CDR1 LNHNV, CDR2 YYDKDF (reference sequence). This CDR3 reads CATSRTGGWTEAFF. Here the CDR3 DNA reads TGTGCCACCAGCAGAACAGGGGGTTGGACTGAAGCTTTCTTT. The complete variable domain, with remaining parts taken from reference TRBV15 and TRBJ1-1, reads DAMVIQNPRYQVTQFGKPVTLSCSQTLNHNVMYWYQQKSSQAPKLLFHYYDKDFNNEADTPDNFQSRRPNTSFCFLDIRSPGLGDTAMYLCATSRTGGWTEAFFGQGTRLTVV.

V gene TRBV14 combines with J gene TRBJ2-7; TRBD2 might be the D (5 bases). This CDR3 region has 15 residues. Trimming left V 2 bases short and J 0 bases short, with 11 bases between. Germline assignment: CDR1 SGHDN and CDR2 FVKESK. Here the CDR3 reads CASSQLAPSSYEQYF. The CDR3 region has the DNA TGTGCCAGCAGCCAACTAGCTCCGAGCTCCTACGAGCAGTACTTC.